This T cell receptor (beta chain) was captured by sequencing in a study of Ad26.COV2.S vaccination and SARS-CoV-2 variants. Study-level background: Dosing was one shot or two shots 56 days apart. Broader study findings: Possibly, TCR breadth and depth analyses underestimated total T cell responses. Substantial breadth in spike-specific CD8+ and CD4+ T cell responses was reportedly seen after vaccination.

CDR3 length: 13 amino acids. The V and J ends lost 4 bases and 7 bases respectively, with 17 bases between them. Germline V gene lookup returns CDR1 GTSNPN and CDR2 SVGIG (reference sequence). Some clones are missing from TCRdb's copy, which holds only in-frame ones; the method was immunoSEQ multiplex PCR. The sample has 200,000 to 250,000 clones, roughly 90% seen once. Noted treatment: 15 to 20 received Ad26.COV2.S at low or high dose, single or two shots; about five received placebo; per-sample allocation not given. The samples date from day 63 after the first vaccine or placebo injection. An 18-55-year-old adult in Boston served as donor. On this clone itself: Its target is not known.

The sample consisted of peripheral blood, taken in a trial of Ad26.COV2.S vaccine versus placebo. This sequence originates from a person between 18 and 59 years old who received the Ad26.COV2.S COVID-19 vaccine or a placebo. V usage is TRBV30 and J usage is TRBJ2-7; possibly TRBD1 for D (5 bases). The CDR3 DNA sequence: TGTGCCTGGAATATGTTAGGGGCCGGGGAGCAGTACTTC. Residues: CAWNMLGAGEQYF.